The rows below give T cell receptor beta chains drawn from one sample of a study of neurological immune-mediated disorders. TCRdb called the 5' RACE reads again in MiXCR, with one record for every CDR3 protein. The table records 55,000 to 65,000 distinct CDR3 sequences, 9.7% of them present only once. The sample was PBMCs. These receptors were taken from a young man in good health. Each CDR3 is given with its conserved first and last residue. A D gene is named only where the DNA matches it firmly. Clone size is not always given. Where it is, it says once, few, many or a class for expanded clones.

D gene	CDR3 length	V gene	clone size	J gene	CDR3 protein	CDR3 DNA
NA	14	TRBV11-2	medium-sized	TRBJ1-1	CASSLDRGVTEAFF	TGTGCCAGCAGCTTAGACAGAGGGGTAACTGAAGCTTTCTTT
NA	15	TRBV5-8	NA	TRBJ2-3	CASSQDHSSTDTQYF	TGTGCCAGCAGCCAGGACCATTCTAGCACAGATACGCAGTATTTT
TRBD1	15	TRBV5-1	many	TRBJ1-2	CASSIGQGMNYGYTF	TGCGCCAGCAGCATCGGACAGGGCATGAACTATGGCTACACCTTC
TRBD2	15	TRBV10-2	many	TRBJ2-5	CASSLGLAGGETQYF	TGCGCCAGCAGCCTGGGACTAGCGGGAGGAGAGACCCAGTACTTC
NA	15	TRBV5-1	many	TRBJ2-5	CASSLVTGVQETQYF	TGCGCCAGCAGCTTGGTTACGGGAGTGCAAGAGACCCAGTACTTC
NA	11	TRBV3-1	many	TRBJ2-7	CASSRLGEQYF	TGTGCCAGCAGCCGGTTGGGGGAGCAGTACTTC
NA	16	TRBV25-1	NA	TRBJ1-5	CASSDYRKHSNQPQHF	TGTGCCAGCAGTGATTACAGGAAACATAGCAATCAGCCCCAGCATTTT
NA	11	TRBV9	few	TRBJ2-1	CASSVADEQFF	TGTGCCAGCAGCGTAGCAGACGAGCAGTTCTTC
NA	14	TRBV5-5	many	TRBJ2-7	CASSLQGLGYEQYF	TGTGCCAGCAGCTTGCAGGGGCTGGGATACGAGCAGTACTTC
NA	15	TRBV6-5	many	TRBJ2-2	CASSFGGISTGELFF	TGTGCCAGCAGTTTCGGGGGCATCAGCACCGGGGAGCTGTTTTTT
NA	16	TRBV5-1	many	TRBJ1-1	CASSPGNIGGYTEAFF	TGCGCCAGCAGCCCCGGGAACATAGGGGGATACACTGAAGCTTTCTTT
TRBD2	16	TRBV4-1	NA	TRBJ2-5	CASSQEGLADQETQYF	TGCGCCAGCAGCCAAGAGGGACTAGCGGACCAAGAGACCCAGTACTTC
TRBD1	16	TRBV28	many	TRBJ1-1	CAAREPGQVSNTEAFF	TGTGCCGCTCGGGAACCGGGACAGGTCTCGAACACTGAAGCTTTCTTT
NA	15	TRBV5-1	many	TRBJ1-5	CASSPGSGQGQPQHF	TGCGCCAGCAGCCCAGGTTCGGGGCAGGGTCAGCCCCAGCATTTT
TRBD1	18	TRBV5-1	many	TRBJ2-2	CASSLGYRDRTNTGELFF	TGCGCCAGCAGCTTGGGTTATCGGGACAGGACGAACACCGGGGAGCTGTTTTTT
NA	13	TRBV28	many	TRBJ1-1	CASRDNSNTEAFF	TGTGCCTCGCGGGACAATTCGAACACTGAAGCTTTCTTT
NA	14	TRBV12-3/TRBV12-4	many	TRBJ2-2	CASVALSNTGELFF	TGTGCCAGCGTAGCGCTCTCGAACACCGGGGAGCTGTTTTTT
NA	15	TRBV9	many	TRBJ2-2	CASSTHLQGPGELFF	TGTGCCAGCAGCACCCACCTCCAGGGTCCCGGGGAGCTGTTTTTT
NA	17	TRBV6-5	many	TRBJ2-6	CASSYSRGPFGANVLTF	TGTGCCAGCAGTTACTCACGGGGTCCCTTTGGGGCCAACGTCCTGACTTTC
NA	11	TRBV29-1	NA	TRBJ1-1	CSAGSNTEAFF	TGCAGCGCCGGGTCGAACACTGAAGCTTTCTTT
TRBD2	15	TRBV10-3	many	TRBJ2-7	CAISGTSGMTYEQYF	TGTGCCATCAGCGGTACTAGCGGGATGACCTACGAGCAGTACTTC
NA	15	TRBV28	many	TRBJ2-2	CASSSRALSVGELFF	TGTGCCAGCAGTTCCCGGGCCCTCAGCGTCGGGGAGCTGTTTTTT
NA	11	TRBV7-9	many	TRBJ2-5	CASSSQETQYF	TGTGCCAGCAGCAGCCAAGAGACCCAGTACTTC
TRBD1	16	TRBV7-3	many	TRBJ2-1	CASSLTPGQGLGEQFF	TGTGCCAGCAGCTTAACCCCGGGACAGGGGTTGGGTGAGCAGTTCTTC
NA	14	TRBV15	many	TRBJ2-3	CATSRGDNTDTQYF	TGTGCCACCAGCAGAGGGGACAACACAGATACGCAGTATTTT
NA	19	TRBV9	few	TRBJ1-1	CASSVERGTLGDLNTEAFF	TGTGCCAGCAGCGTAGAACGGGGGACCCTAGGGGACCTGAACACTGAAGCTTTCTTT
NA	15	TRBV28	many	TRBJ2-3	CASSLSAADRDTQYF	TGTGCCAGCAGTTTATCGGCGGCCGACCGCGATACGCAGTATTTT
NA	15	TRBV7-2	many	TRBJ2-7	CASSLVTAISYEQYF	TGTGCCAGCAGCTTAGTTACAGCGATCTCCTACGAGCAGTACTTC
NA	13	TRBV20-1	many	TRBJ1-2	CSARVPGNYGYTF	TGCAGTGCTAGAGTACCCGGGAACTATGGCTACACCTTC
NA	14	TRBV25-1	large	TRBJ2-7	CASSPVDGLYEQYF	TGTGCCAGCAGTCCCGTTGACGGGCTCTACGAGCAGTACTTC
NA	13	TRBV6-4	many	TRBJ2-3	CASSERGTDTQYF	TGTGCCAGCAGTGAGCGGGGCACAGATACGCAGTATTTT
NA	15	TRBV6-2/TRBV6-3	many	TRBJ1-6	CASSSGTTNNSPLHF	TGTGCCAGCAGCTCCGGGACAACCAATAATTCACCCCTCCACTTT
TRBD1	15	TRBV25-1	few	TRBJ1-6	CASSEYGDRNSPLHF	TGTGCCAGCAGTGAATATGGGGACAGAAATTCACCCCTCCACTTT
TRBD2	16	TRBV27	many	TRBJ2-3	CASSPVAGGPTDTQYF	TGTGCCAGCAGCCCGGTAGCGGGAGGGCCGACAGATACGCAGTATTTT
TRBD1	14	TRBV12-3/TRBV12-4	many	TRBJ1-5	CASRPGTGNQPQHF	TGTGCCAGCAGGCCCGGGACAGGAAATCAGCCCCAGCATTTT
NA	15	TRBV3-1	many	TRBJ2-1	CASILSADSYNEQFF	TGTGCCAGCATTCTGTCGGCGGATTCCTACAATGAGCAGTTCTTC
NA	15	TRBV4-2	many	TRBJ2-3	CASSQARDSTGTQYF	TGTGCCAGCAGCCAAGCCCGGGACTCTACGGGTACGCAGTATTTT
TRBD1	15	TRBV5-1	many	TRBJ1-2	CASSLTGVGNYGYTF	TGCGCCAGCAGCTTAACAGGGGTTGGAAACTATGGCTACACCTTC
NA	13	TRBV7-2	many	TRBJ2-1	CASSPRTDNEQFF	TGTGCCAGCAGCCCCCGGACGGACAATGAGCAGTTCTTC
NA	13	TRBV27	NA	TRBJ2-7	CANSLAGAYEQYF	TGTGCCAACAGTTTGGCAGGAGCCTACGAGCAGTACTTC